This section outlines one TCR beta chain sequence together with its context. The data originate from a study of radiation and T cells in renal cell carcinoma. This CDR3 has 16 residues. V shed 0 bases and J shed 1 base, with 13 bases lying between them. Germline V CDR1 and CDR2: SGHRS, YFSETQ. Time point: blood 4 weeks post-SBRT, at nephrectomy. Documented treatment: 15 Gy SBRT to primary tumor, nephrectomy 4 weeks later. The table came from immunoSEQ multiplex PCR; TCRdb's copy has only in-frame clones and leaves some out. The table has around 77,000 clones, around four fifths seen once. The origin of this receptor is a woman in her sixties with renal cell carcinoma. V usage is TRBV5-1 and J usage is TRBJ2-5; D is unresolved. Source: blood, taken from a patient whose treatment included radiotherapy and nephrectomy. The CDR3 nucleotides are TGCGCCAGCAGCTTGGCCCCGGGCTTCTCCCAAGAGACCCAGTACTTC. This sequence encodes CASSLAPGFSQETQYF. Full variable domain (outside the CDR3, taken from reference TRBV5-1 and TRBJ2-5): KAGVTQTPRYLIKTRGQQVTLSCSPISGHRSVSWYQQTPGQGLQFLFEYFSETQRNKGNFPGRFSGRQFSNSRSEMNVSTLELGDSALYLCASSLAPGFSQETQYFGPGTRLLVL.